These 21 T cell receptor beta chains came from one sample sequenced in a study of quantifying T cell responses using KT2 cells. Across the whole study: Reverse transcription used primers in the TCR alpha and beta constant regions.

A single-stranded UMI oligo with SP2 sequence was ligated to cDNA 3' ends. An equimolar mix of RC1.1 and RC1.2 primed the beta chain across TRBC1 and TRBC2. TCRdb re-called the UMI-ligation and nested PCR reads through MiXCR, storing one row per CDR3 protein. Here the sample spans 40,000 to 55,000 distinct CDR3 sequences, 9.5% to 13% being singletons. The material sequenced was PBMCs spiked with cells of the T cell clone KT2. Receptor source: a human donor.

The sample holds a few counts of this clonotype. The rearrangement links TRBV13 to TRBJ1-4, with D maybe TRBD1 (5 bases). The CDR3 is 14 residues long. Germline V gene lookup returns CDR1 PRHDT and CDR2 FYEKMQ (reference sequence). Trimming took off 0 bases at V and 7 bases at J, with 9 bases between the two ends. In nucleotides, the CDR3 is TGTGCCAGCAGCTTAGGAGGGGCGGGTGAAAAACTGTTTTTT. Translating it yields CASSLGGAGEKLFF.

This clonotype was picked up many times. V usage is TRBV10-1 and J usage is TRBJ2-7; no firm D call. This CDR3 spans 15 amino acids. Between the trimmed V and J ends, which lost 3 bases and 3 bases, there was a span of 15 bases. Per germline, CDR1 WNHNN and CDR2 SYGVQD (reference sequence). The DNA for the CDR3 is TGCGCCAGCAGTGAAGGAGTAGCAGAGAGCTACGAGCAGTACTTC. Its translation is CASSEGVAESYEQYF.

The CDR3 DNA sequence: TGCGCCAGCAGCCAGGGTATCTTCAGCTCTGGAAACACCATATATTTT. Encoded protein: CASSQGIFSSGNTIYF. J is TRBJ1-3 and V is TRBV4-3; D gene uncertain. Trimming took off 3 bases at V and 0 bases at J, with 12 bases between the two ends. Germline CDR1 is LGHNA and CDR2 is YSLEER. This CDR3 has 16 residues.

There are a few counts of this clonotype. The chain combines TRBV7-7 with TRBJ2-1; D is unresolved. This CDR3 comprises 13 residues. The V end was cut by 5 bases, the J end by 9 bases, with 14 bases between. Germline CDR1 and CDR2: SSHAT and FNYEAQ (reference sequence). The CDR3 nucleotides are TGTGCCAGCAGCCCCCATACCGACTCTGAGCAGTTCTTC. As protein: CASSPHTDSEQFF.

V is TRBV6-5 and J is TRBJ2-7; perhaps TRBD2 as D (5 bases). CDR3 length: 13 residues. Germline loops: CDR1 MNHEY, CDR2 SVGAGI. V was pared by 7 bases and J by 3 bases, with 13 bases between. DNA of the CDR3: TGTGCCAGCAACCGGGTCGAGGGCTACGAGCAGTACTTC. Translating it yields CASNRVEGYEQYF.

The table lists this clonotype with a few counts. This chain joins TRBV10-3 and TRBJ2-3; D is uncertain. The V end lost 3 bases, the J end lost 10 bases, and 11 bases lay between the germline ends. The CDR3 length is 12 residues. Germline V gives CDR1 ENHRY, CDR2 SYGVKD. The DNA of the CDR3 is TGTGCCATCAGTGATAGGATTGGAGCGCAGTATTTT. Amino acid sequence: CAISDRIGAQYF.

The chain carries TRBV27 and TRBJ2-7, with 9 nucleotides matching TRBD1. The CDR3 has 16 amino acids. The trim removed 5 bases at V and 6 bases at J, leaving 14 bases unmatched. Germline V gene sequence: CDR1 MNHEY, CDR2 SMNVEV (reference sequence). CDR3 amino acids: CASSHPSVQGAGEQYF. In nucleotides, the CDR3 is TGTGCCAGCAGTCACCCCTCGGTACAGGGGGCGGGCGAGCAGTACTTC.

This CDR3 is CASSPTRSQETQYF. In nucleotides, the CDR3 is TGTGCCAGCAGCCCAACTAGGTCCCAAGAGACCCAGTACTTC. This chain joins TRBV27 and TRBJ2-5; the D gene is possibly TRBD2 (5 bases). Germline V gene lookup returns CDR1 MNHEY and CDR2 SMNVEV (reference sequence). The CDR3 runs 14 residues. Trimming took off 6 bases at V and 1 base at J, with 12 bases between the two ends.

The V call is TRBV29-1, the J call TRBJ2-2, with D uncertain. CDR1 SQVTM and CDR2 ANQGSEA come from the germline V gene. The CDR3 is 13 residues long. Trimming shortened V by 3 bases and J by 5 bases, and 10 bases separated the two germline ends. CDR3 nucleotide sequence: TGCAGCGTTGAGAGCGAAACAACCGGGGAGCTGTTTTTT. It is translated as CSVESETTGELFF.

This clonotype was counted many times. The chain carries TRBV27 and TRBJ1-6; TRBD1 matches at 9 bases. The V segment lost 6 bases and the J segment 8 bases; nucleotides outside the gene matches: 5. The CDR3 loop spans 14 amino acids. Germline V CDR1 and CDR2: MNHEY, SMNVEV (reference sequence). The CDR3 here is CASSPQGADSPLHF. CDR3 sequence (DNA): TGTGCCAGCAGCCCACAGGGGGCTGATTCACCCCTCCACTTT.

The chain has TRBV4-2 and TRBJ1-5; perhaps TRBD1 as D (5 bases). Germline V gene data show CDR1 as LGHNA and CDR2 as YNFKEQ. This CDR3 region has 16 residues. V was cut by 0 bases and J by 1 base, with 10 bases left in between. CDR3 sequence (DNA): TGTGCCAGCAGCCAAGATTCTTGGGGCAGCAATCAGCCCCAGCATTTT. Residues: CASSQDSWGSNQPQHF.

This clonotype was observed a few times. The chain uses TRBV20-1 and TRBJ2-2; 9 nucleotides line up with TRBD1. Germline-derived CDR1 and CDR2 are DFQATT and SNEGSKA (reference sequence). V shed 3 bases, J shed 4 bases, and the junction held 0 bases outside the gene matches. The CDR3 runs 13 residues. CDR3 bases: TGCAGTGCTAGGGACAGGGGCACCGGGGAGCTGTTTTTT. Its translation is CSARDRGTGELFF.

The chain uses TRBV7-2 and TRBJ2-7, with D unresolved. The germline gives CDR1 SGHTA, CDR2 FQGNSA. V was cut by 0 bases and J by 6 bases, with 12 bases left in between. CDR3 size: 14 residues. Here the CDR3 reads CASSLAGRVSEQYF. The CDR3 region has the DNA TGTGCCAGCAGCTTAGCAGGCCGGGTGAGCGAGCAGTACTTC.

This clonotype was detected many times. This chain connects TRBV12-3 or TRBV12-4 to TRBJ1-5; TRBD1 matches at 8 bases. CDR3 size: 14 residues. The V gene end was trimmed by 6 bases and the J gene end by 2 bases; junction bases not matched to a gene: 3. This CDR3 reads CASSPTGGNQPQHF. CDR3 sequence (DNA): TGTGCCAGCAGCCCGACAGGGGGCAATCAGCCCCAGCATTTT.

This clonotype was observed a handful of times. The chain links TRBV10-3 to TRBJ2-7; 7 bases align to TRBD1. Per germline, CDR1 ENHRY and CDR2 SYGVKD. The CDR3 extends over 14 amino acids. With V trimmed by 3 bases and J by 2 bases, 4 bases remained unmatched. This chain's CDR3 is CAISEPGQTYEQYF. The CDR3 region has the DNA TGTGCCATCAGTGAACCGGGACAGACCTACGAGCAGTACTTC.

The chain carries TRBV12-3 or TRBV12-4 and TRBJ2-5; D could derive from TRBD1 or TRBD2 (6 bases each). Trimming left V 7 bases short and J 7 bases short, with 19 bases between. The CDR3 is 14 amino acids. The CDR3 region is CASTPTGAPGTQYF. The CDR3 coding sequence is TGTGCCAGCACCCCGACGGGGGCCCCCGGGACCCAGTACTTC.

The chain uses TRBV12-3 or TRBV12-4 and TRBJ2-1; D is perhaps TRBD1 (6 bases). The CDR3 loop spans 15 amino acids. Trimming cost V 7 bases and J 4 bases, with 17 bases left between them. The CDR3 is CASTSGQGIYNEQFF. The CDR3 coding sequence is TGTGCCAGCACTTCCGGTCAGGGGATTTACAATGAGCAGTTCTTC.

The sample holds a few counts of this clonotype. The chain uses TRBV3-1 and TRBJ1-6; D remains ambiguous. V lost 0 bases, J lost 6 bases, and 6 bases lay in between. The CDR3 runs to 14 residues. Germline loops: CDR1 LGHDT, CDR2 YNNKEL (reference sequence). The CDR3 region is CASSQDQTNSPLHF. The CDR3, as DNA: TGTGCCAGCAGCCAAGATCAAACTAATTCACCCCTCCACTTT.

V and J are TRBV27 and TRBJ2-7; 10 bases line up with TRBD2. This CDR3 contains 15 residues. Germline-derived CDR1 and CDR2 are MNHEY and SMNVEV (reference sequence). J gave up 7 bases and V 3 bases, and 9 bases lay outside the gene matches. The CDR3 region is CASSFSLAGVGEQYF. Here the CDR3 DNA reads TGTGCCAGCAGTTTTTCGCTAGCGGGAGTAGGGGAGCAGTACTTC.

This sequence joins TRBV6-6 and TRBJ1-1, with TRBD1 identical over 7 bases. The CDR3 is made up of 14 amino acids. The V gene end was trimmed by 10 bases and the J gene end by 5 bases; junction bases not matched to a gene: 13. Germline loops: CDR1 MNHNY, CDR2 SVGAGI (reference sequence). The chain's CDR3 is CAIRVGGARTEAFF. Written as DNA, the CDR3 is TGTGCCATCAGGGTAGGGGGCGCCCGGACTGAAGCTTTCTTT.

This clonotype occurred many times. The chain uses TRBV29-1 and TRBJ2-1; perhaps TRBD2 as D (5 bases). Trimming took 3 bases from V and 3 from J, leaving 9 bases between them. CDR1 and CDR2 (germline): SQVTM, ANQGSEA. The CDR3 extends over 13 amino acids. As DNA, the CDR3 is TGCAGCGTTGAGCAGCGGAACTACAATGAGCAGTTCTTC. Its protein product is CSVEQRNYNEQFF.